Only a few counts were recorded for the clone carrying this T cell receptor beta chain. Antigen: not known. The PCR used 60 Vbeta and 13 Jbeta primers. Per the authors' pipeline: Some 11 million shared chains were among the roughly 80 million unique TCR beta chains that a later analysis counted. Clones were read by immunoSEQ multiplex PCR, and TCRdb kept only the in-frame ones, dropping some. Clone size and the V and J calls come from that table; the DNA yielded D and trimming. The sample has approximately 100,000 clones, 74% seen once; the top ten hold 2.6%. This sample was taken from a study of cytomegalovirus exposure and HLA in healthy donors. Study-level findings and limits: As a later analysis showed, a missense DCLRE1C variant was linked to trimming of TCR beta V- and J-genes. The study put around 180 TCR beta chains on its list as cytomegalovirus-associated. In presence/absence analyses, roughly uniform sequencing depth across donors was assumed.

CDR1 is MGHRA, CDR2 YSYEKL, per germline. This CDR3 contains 17 residues. The V segment lost 2 bases and the J segment 4 bases; nucleotides outside the gene matches: 8. The chain employs TRBV4-1 and TRBJ2-2, with 9 bases identical to TRBD2. Sequenced sample: PBMCs. The clonotype was recovered from a man aged 50 to 59 in good health and CMV-seropositive. CDR3 sequence (DNA): TGCGCCAGCAGCCAAAGGGGGCTAGCGGGGATCACCGGGGAGCTGTTTTTT. This encodes CASSQRGLAGITGELFF.